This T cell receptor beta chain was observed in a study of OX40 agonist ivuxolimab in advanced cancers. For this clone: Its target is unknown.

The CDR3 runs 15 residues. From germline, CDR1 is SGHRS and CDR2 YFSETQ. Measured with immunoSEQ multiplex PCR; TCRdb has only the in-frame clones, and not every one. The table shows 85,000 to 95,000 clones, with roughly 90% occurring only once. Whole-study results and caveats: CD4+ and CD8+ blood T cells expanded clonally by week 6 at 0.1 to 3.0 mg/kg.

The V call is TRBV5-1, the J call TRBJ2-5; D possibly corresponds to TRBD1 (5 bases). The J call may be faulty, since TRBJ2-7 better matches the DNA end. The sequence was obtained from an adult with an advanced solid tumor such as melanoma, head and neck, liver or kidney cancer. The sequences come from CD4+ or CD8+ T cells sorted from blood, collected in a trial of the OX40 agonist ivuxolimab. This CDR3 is CASSWGALIGPEQYF. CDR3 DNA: TGCGCCAGCAGCTGGGGCGCCCTAATTGGTCCCGAGCAGTACTTC.